Presented here are 22 T cell receptor beta chains from one specimen sequenced in a study of CD8+ T cells in alopecia areata. Once RNA had been extracted, it was reverse transcribed into cDNA to act as the sequencing template. Profiling relied on immunoSEQ multiplex PCR, and the TCRdb table lists in-frame clones only, not all of them. The table has approximately 210,000 clones, less than 45% seen once; the top ten hold approximately 2.9%. Treatment meaning: oral pan-JAK inhibitor, 5-10 mg twice daily. This sample comprised CD4+ T cells sorted from blood, obtained at approximately week 36, from a patient treated with tofacitinib. Receptors were obtained from a human donor with alopecia areata.

Worth noting for this clone: At one end the junction does not follow the germline gene, possibly because of a read error. The chain couples TRBV7-2 to TRBJ1-5, with 7 bases that match TRBD1. From germline, CDR1 is SGHTA and CDR2 FQGNSA. CDR3 length equals 15 residues. The CDR3 nucleotides are TGTGCCAGCAGCCTAGCAACAGGGGTGGGTCAGCCCCAGCATTTT. Its protein product is CASSLATGVGQPQHF.

This clone has only a few counts. The J gene is TRBJ2-7, the V gene TRBV7-6; D may be TRBD1 (5 bases). Germline-derived CDR1 and CDR2 are SGHVS and FNYEAQ. The CDR3 length is 14 residues. Trimming took 5 bases from V and 0 from J, leaving 11 bases between them. The CDR3 nucleotides read TGTGCCAGCAGCACAGGACGAGCCTCCTACGAGCAGTACTTC. Translation gives CASSTGRASYEQYF.

This chain connects TRBV5-1 to TRBJ2-7; perhaps TRBD2 as D (5 bases). CDR3 length: 16 residues. Trimming took 0 bases from V and 6 from J, leaving 19 bases between them. The V gene's germline CDR1 is SGHRS and CDR2 YFSETQ. Here the CDR3 reads CASSLAVTTPRGEQYF. CDR3 in DNA: TGCGCCAGCAGCTTGGCAGTGACTACCCCACGGGGCGAGCAGTACTTC.

The V and J genes are TRBV10-3 and TRBJ2-2, with D unresolved. CDR3 length: 13 residues. Germline-derived CDR1 and CDR2 are ENHRY and SYGVKD. Trimming cost V 0 bases and J 6 bases, with 5 bases left between them. CDR3 bases: TGTGCCATCAGTGAGTCGTTGGCCGGGGAGCTGTTTTTT. Translated, it gives CAISESLAGELFF.

The chain employs TRBV7-2 and TRBJ2-4, with 9 bases matching TRBD2. After removal of 2 bases from V and 5 bases from J, the junction contained 7 bases not matched to a gene. Germline V gene data show CDR1 as SGHTA and CDR2 as FQGNSA. This CDR3 has 16 amino acids. CDR3 bases: TGTGCCAGCAGCTTATTTGTAGCGGGAGTGCAAAACATTCAGTACTTC. Translation: CASSLFVAGVQNIQYF.

This clone was observed once. V and J are TRBV27 and TRBJ2-4; 10 bases are shared with TRBD1. The V gene end was trimmed by 4 bases and the J gene end by 4 bases; junction bases not matched to a gene: 7. Germline V gene lookup returns CDR1 MNHEY and CDR2 SMNVEV (reference sequence). The CDR3 runs 16 residues. CDR3 nucleotide sequence: TGTGCCAGCAGTTCCTTAGCGGGACAGGGGAAAAACATTCAGTACTTC. Its translation is CASSSLAGQGKNIQYF.

The CDR3: CSVERDTRSMRGETQYF. The CDR3 DNA follows: TGCAGCGTTGAAAGGGATACTCGATCTATGAGGGGAGAGACCCAGTACTTC. The V and J genes are TRBV29-1 and TRBJ2-5, with D perhaps given as TRBD1 or TRBD2 (5 bases each). The CDR3 is made up of 17 amino acids. V lost 2 bases and J lost 4, with 23 bases in between. The V gene's germline CDR1 is SQVTM and CDR2 ANQGSEA. Filled out from reference TRBV29-1 and TRBJ2-5, the complete variable domain reads SAVISQKPSRDICQRGTSLTIQCQVDSQVTMMFWYRQQPGQSLTLIATANQGSEATYESGFVIDKFPISRPNLTFSTLTVSNMSPEDSSIYLCSVERDTRSMRGETQYFGPGTRLLVL.

This clone was detected a few times. The chain has TRBV2 and TRBJ1-1; D not certain. Per the germline V gene, CDR1 is SNHLY and CDR2 is FYNNEI. V was cut by 5 bases and J by 4 bases, with 8 bases left in between. The CDR3 sequence is 12 residues long. In nucleotides, the CDR3 is TGTGCCAGCAGTCGTAAGGGCACTGAAGCTTTCTTT. Its translation is CASSRKGTEAFF.

The gene calls are TRBV7-2 and TRBJ2-5; D not certain. The CDR3 sequence is 14 residues long. CDR1 is SGHTA and CDR2 is FQGNSA in the germline V gene. Trimming removed 1 base from V and 4 bases from J, with 10 bases in between. This CDR3 is CASSLERQRETQYF. The CDR3 DNA reads as TGTGCCAGCAGCTTAGAACGGCAGAGAGAGACCCAGTACTTC.

In its sample, this clone was seen a few times. The chain's CDR3 is CASSRRDYGYTF. For the CDR3, the DNA is TGTGCCAGCAGCCGCCGAGACTATGGCTACACCTTC. The chain combines TRBV5-8 with TRBJ1-2; D gene unclear. Germline CDR1 is SGHTS and CDR2 is YDEGEE. The CDR3 consists of 12 residues. V lost 4 bases and J lost 3, with 7 bases in between.

The rearrangement links TRBV9 to TRBJ2-7; no definite D call. V was cut by 2 bases and J by 5 bases, with 11 bases left in between. Germline V gene lookup returns CDR1 SGDLS and CDR2 YYNGEE. The CDR3 runs to 13 residues. CDR3 DNA sequence: TGTGCCAGCAGCGTGGGGATAGGCGACGAGCAGTACTTC. Protein sequence: CASSVGIGDEQYF.

The CDR3, as DNA: TGTGCCATCAGTCCTCTGACAGGGGTCGCACACTACGAGCAGTACTTC. Translating gives CAISPLTGVAHYEQYF. This rearrangement joins TRBV10-3 to TRBJ2-7, with TRBD1 matching 8 bases. V shed 5 bases, J shed 3 bases, and the junction held 12 bases outside the gene matches. Germline lookup yields CDR1 ENHRY and CDR2 SYGVKD. This CDR3 contains 16 residues.

This chain joins TRBV18 and TRBJ2-5; D unresolved. Germline CDR1 is KGHSH and CDR2 is LQKENI. The CDR3 is made up of 14 amino acids. Trimming stripped 0 bases from V and 1 base from J, with 6 bases between. Written as DNA, the CDR3 is TGTGCCAGCTCACCACCTAATGCCCAAGAGACCCAGTACTTC. Translating it yields CASSPPNAQETQYF.

This clone showed up just a few times. The V call is TRBV29-1, the J call TRBJ2-1; D unclear. The CDR3 is made up of 13 amino acids. The germline CDR1 and CDR2 sequences are SQVTM and ANQGSEA. V was cut by 4 bases and J by 6 bases, with 13 bases left in between. CDR3 nucleotides: TGCAGCGTTGCTCCCATCATGGGCAATGAGCAGTTCTTC. Translating gives CSVAPIMGNEQFF.

This clone occurred a few times. The CDR3 loop is CASSPFRQGLNEQFF. CDR3 sequence (DNA): TGTGCCAGCAGCCCCTTCAGACAGGGGTTGAATGAGCAGTTCTTC. This chain connects TRBV5-4 to TRBJ2-1; TRBD1 agrees at 8 bases. The germline CDR1 and CDR2 sequences are SGHNT and YYREEE (reference sequence). The CDR3 runs to 15 residues. V trimming: 4 bases; J trimming: 7 bases; junction bases outside the gene matches: 10.

This clone was recorded a few times. The chain recombines TRBV13 with TRBJ1-1; maybe TRBD1 (5 bases). Trimming removed 5 bases at V and 1 base at J, with 11 bases between. The CDR3 runs to 14 residues. Looked up from germline, CDR1 is PRHDT and CDR2 is FYEKMQ (reference sequence). CDR3 residues: CASSSRVTNTEAFF. In DNA, the CDR3 is TGTGCCAGCAGCAGCAGGGTAACGAACACTGAAGCTTTCTTT.

The V gene is TRBV4-1, the J gene TRBJ2-3; 8 bases match TRBD2. Unmatched junction bases numbered 5, after V lost 4 bases and J lost 5 bases. The V gene's germline CDR1 is MGHRA and CDR2 YSYEKL. This CDR3 is built from 14 residues. The CDR3 here is CASSRGREGDTQYF. CDR3 nucleotide sequence: TGCGCCAGCAGCCGGGGTCGGGAGGGAGATACGCAGTATTTT.

The V call is TRBV7-9, the J call TRBJ2-2; 7 bases fit TRBD2. This CDR3 has 16 residues. J lost 4 bases, V lost 5 bases, and 10 bases had no gene match. Looked up from germline, CDR1 is SEHNR and CDR2 is FQNEAQ (reference sequence). Here the CDR3 reads CASSQMAGVITGELFF. In nucleotides, the CDR3 is TGTGCCAGCAGCCAGATGGCGGGAGTGATCACCGGGGAGCTGTTTTTT.

This clone was recorded a few times. This sample also contains other DNA sequences that code for the same CDR3. The genes are TRBV30 and TRBJ1-2, with 7 positions matching TRBD1. The V segment lost 2 bases and the J segment 2 bases; nucleotides outside the gene matches: 5. CDR3 length: 14 amino acids. The germline CDR1 and CDR2 sequences are GTSNPN and SVGIG (reference sequence). The CDR3 DNA reads TGTGCCTGGAGTAGGGGGCGCGGGAACTATGGCTACACCTTC. Translation gives CAWSRGRGNYGYTF.

This clone was observed a few times. The rearrangement joins TRBV18 to TRBJ2-7, with TRBD2 matching over 12 bases. Germline V gives CDR1 KGHSH, CDR2 LQKENI. The CDR3 has 16 amino acids. V lost 6 bases to trimming and J lost 2 bases; unmatched junction nucleotides: 8. CDR3 in DNA: TGTGCCAGCTCGCCGACTAGCGGGAGAGCGACCTACGAGCAGTACTTC. It yields the protein CASSPTSGRATYEQYF.

This clone showed up just a few times. The chain has TRBV29-1 and TRBJ2-1; D remains ambiguous. The CDR3 is 11 amino acids. From germline, CDR1 is SQVTM and CDR2 ANQGSEA. Trimming left V 3 bases short and J 4 bases short, with 4 bases between. The CDR3 DNA sequence: TGCAGCGTTGAGGAGTACAATGAGCAGTTCTTC. Translation gives CSVEEYNEQFF.

This clone came up a few times. The V call is TRBV5-1, the J call TRBJ2-3; 15 bases map to TRBD2. The CDR3 spans 16 residues. V shed 3 bases and J 13 bases; nucleotides not matched to a gene: 12. Germline V gene data show CDR1 as SGHRS and CDR2 as YFSETQ. CDR3 amino acids: CASSSRTSGRAKGEYF. Written as DNA, the CDR3 is TGCGCCAGCAGCTCACGGACTAGCGGGAGGGCCAAAGGGGAGTATTTT.